The entry below describes one T cell receptor (beta chain). This record comes from a study of CD4 and CD8 cells across lung adenocarcinoma regions. The ends were cut back, 1 base at V and 7 bases at J, with 10 bases in the middle. CDR1 and CDR2 (germline): MNHNS, SASEGT. The CDR3 sequence is 14 residues long. Samples came from patients with localized non-small cell lung adenocarcinoma. TCRdb processed the PCR reads anew with MiXCR; each CDR3 protein has one entry. The data hold about 7,600 distinct CDR3 sequences, with around 45% observed a single time. The V gene is TRBV6-1, the J gene TRBJ2-2; D gene uncertain. This receptor was taken from a male donor with lung adenocarcinoma. The CD4 and CD8 labels of this study may be unreliable. The sample was CD8+ T cells from the center of a lung tumor. The CDR3 region has the DNA TGTGCCAGCAGTGAAGTTCCGTTTGACGGGGAGCTGTTTTTT. It yields the protein CASSEVPFDGELFF.